This T cell receptor beta chain came from a study of lymphopenia after photon versus proton radiotherapy. Points from the study as a whole: Under photons, naive T cells and diversity fell while effector/memory populations rose. A bigger post-nadir fall in TCR diversity correlated inversely with survival time in deceased patients. Post-nadir diversity loss with photons came from oligoclonal expansion, particularly CD8+ Temra cells.

Measured with immunoSEQ multiplex PCR; TCRdb has only the in-frame clones, and not every one. The profile covers roughly 41,000 clones, with under 90% appearing a single time and approximately 3% taken by the ten largest. Of note for this clone: As yet, its antigen is unknown. A read error may produce the germline difference seen at one junction end.

Germline V gives CDR1 SGHRS, CDR2 YFSETQ. The CDR3 consists of 15 residues. The input for sequencing was peripheral blood, taken from a patient treated with photon-based radiotherapy. The chain links TRBV5-1 to TRBJ2-1; TRBD2 agrees at 13 bases. The sequence came from a man aged 50 to 60 with gastric cancer. CDR3: CASNLEGTSGTKQFF. CDR3 DNA: TGCGCCAGCAACTTGGAAGGGACTAGCGGGACGAAACAGTTCTTC.